This T cell receptor beta chain was recovered during a study of a mutant IDH1 vaccine in newly diagnosed glioma. Overall study context: The earlier regimen, radiotherapy, temozolomide, or both, was most often both.

Time point in this sample: week 5, during vaccination. The investigators gave 300 ug of mutant IDH1 20-mer peptide in each vaccine dose, together with topical imiquimod. Produced via immunoSEQ multiplex PCR; TCRdb's table is partial and in-frame only. The table shows over 55,000 clones, with approximately 90% occurring only once. In the case of this clone: Its target is not known.

Overall study findings and caveats: Seemingly, top peripheral T cell clonotype changes bore no relation to pseudoprogression.

Germline CDR1 and CDR2: MNHNY and SVGAGI (reference sequence). The CDR3 has 15 residues. Between the trimmed V and J ends, which lost 1 base and 2 bases, there was a span of 11 bases. The chain recombines TRBV6-6 with TRBJ2-5; either TRBD1 or TRBD2 may supply D (6 bases each). The sequence was obtained from a middle-aged woman with glioma. The specimen was PBMCs, collected from a glioma patient whose treatment included an IDH1 peptide vaccine. The CDR3 sequence is CASSYWGAQQETQYF. CDR3 DNA: TGTGCCAGCAGTTACTGGGGGGCCCAGCAAGAGACCCAGTACTTC.